One sample yielded the 27 T cell receptor beta chains listed below, sequenced in a study of memory CD4+ T cells and cytomegalovirus serostatus. The sort gate was single viable CD3+CD4+CD8-CD45RO+ cells for memory CD4+ T cells. Profiling relied on immunoSEQ multiplex PCR, and the TCRdb table lists in-frame clones only, not all of them. The repertoire includes tens of thousands of clones, more than 75% of them detected once, and approximately 0.39% sits in the top ten. Sequences were obtained from memory CD4+ T cells from blood. These receptors came from an adult in good health and CMV-seronegative.

The rearrangement joins TRBV7-9 to TRBJ2-5; 16 bases are shared with TRBD2. Germline CDR1 and CDR2: SEHNR and FQNEAQ (reference sequence). V dropped 3 bases and J dropped 5; count of bases not matched to a gene: 9. The CDR3 runs to 18 residues. CDR3 bases: TGTGCCAGCAGCTTCGGGACTAGCGGGGGGGCCGCAACGGAGACCCAGTACTTC. This codes for CASSFGTSGGAATETQYF.

This clone is a singleton in its sample. The chain carries TRBV30 and TRBJ2-3; the D gene is possibly TRBD2 (7 bases). Germline CDR1 and CDR2: GTSNPN and SVGIG (reference sequence). This CDR3 has 18 residues. Trimming stripped 0 bases from V and 2 bases from J, with 21 bases between. CDR3 DNA sequence: TGTGCCTGGAGTGTTTCGAGGGGGGGCCTAAGATCCACAGATACGCAGTATTTT. This codes for CAWSVSRGGLRSTDTQYF. The full variable domain, rest sourced from reference TRBV30 and TRBJ2-3, is SQTIHQWPATLVQPVGSPLSLECTVEGTSNPNLYWYRQAAGRGLQLLFYSVGIGQISSEVPQNLSASRPQDRQFILSSKKLLLSDSGFYLCAWSVSRGGLRSTDTQYFGPGTRLTVL.

The J gene is TRBJ1-5, the V gene TRBV6-1; D is ambiguous. The germline V gene encodes CDR1 MNHNS and CDR2 SASEGT. V was trimmed by 2 bases and J by 0 bases, leaving 11 bases between them. CDR3 length: 16 residues. The CDR3, as DNA: TGTGCCAGCAGTGAATCGTGGGGTCGTAGCAATCAGCCCCAGCATTTT. This translates into CASSESWGRSNQPQHF.

The gene calls are TRBV7-2 and TRBJ2-7; TRBD1 matches at 7 bases. Germline CDR1 reads SGHTA; CDR2 reads FQGNSA. The J segment lost 4 bases and the V segment lost 3 bases, leaving 3 bases of the junction unmatched. The CDR3 length is 13 residues. CDR3 protein: CASSLTRGYEQYF. The CDR3 nucleotides are TGTGCCAGCAGCTTGACCAGGGGGTACGAGCAGTACTTC.

The CDR3 sequence: CASSILAGGTDSYEQYF. The CDR3 bases are TGTGCCAGTAGTATACTAGCGGGGGGGACGGACTCCTACGAGCAGTACTTC. V gene TRBV19 combines with J gene TRBJ2-7; TRBD2 matches 12 bases. CDR3 length: 17 residues. From germline, CDR1 is LNHDA and CDR2 SQIVND (reference sequence). The V and J ends lost 2 bases and 0 bases, in that order; junction bases with no gene match: 5.

This clone has only a few counts. The rearrangement uses TRBV2 and TRBJ2-3; D might be TRBD1 or TRBD2, each matching 5 bases. V lost 4 bases to trimming and J lost 2 bases, with 13 bases between them. Germline V gene data show CDR1 as SNHLY and CDR2 as FYNNEI. CDR3 length equals 15 residues. This CDR3 reads CASSVMGVYTDTQYF. The CDR3 DNA follows: TGTGCCAGCAGTGTAATGGGGGTATACACAGATACGCAGTATTTT.

The chain employs TRBV2 and TRBJ1-3, with D unresolved. From germline, CDR1 is SNHLY and CDR2 FYNNEI. The CDR3 loop spans 13 amino acids. V was cut by 7 bases and J by 2 bases, with 9 bases left in between. The CDR3 loop is CASNEWTGNTIYF. CDR3 sequence (DNA): TGTGCCAGCAACGAGTGGACTGGAAACACCATATATTTT.

V gene TRBV7-9 combines with J gene TRBJ2-7; a possible D gene is TRBD2 (7 bases). In germline, CDR1 is SEHNR, CDR2 FQNEAQ (reference sequence). This CDR3 comprises 14 residues. The germline V and J ends were trimmed by 7 bases and 1 base, with 14 bases remaining between them. CDR3 sequence (DNA): TGTGCCAGCAACATCGGGGGGCCTTCCTACGAGCAGTACTTC. It codes for CASNIGGPSYEQYF.

This chain joins TRBV5-8 and TRBJ2-4; D is possibly TRBD1 or TRBD2 (5 bases each). Trimming stripped 4 bases from V and 6 bases from J, with 8 bases between. Germline loops: CDR1 SGHTS, CDR2 YDEGEE. The CDR3 sequence is 12 residues long. In DNA, the CDR3 is TGTGCCAGCAGCGGGGGAGTAAACATTCAGTACTTC. Its translation is CASSGGVNIQYF.

This clone was detected only a few times. This sequence joins TRBV7-2 and TRBJ1-1, with TRBD1 matching over 7 bases. This CDR3 has 14 amino acids. The V gene end was trimmed by 9 bases and the J gene end by 1 base; junction bases not matched to a gene: 8. The V gene's germline CDR1 is SGHTA and CDR2 FQGNSA. The CDR3 bases are TGTGCCAGTGCGGGACAGCTCCAGAACACTGAAGCTTTCTTT. It is translated as CASAGQLQNTEAFF. Full variable domain (outside the CDR3, taken from reference TRBV7-2 and TRBJ1-1): GAGVSQSPSNKVTEKGKDVELRCDPISGHTALYWYRQSLGQGLEFLIYFQGNSAPDKSGLPSDRFSAERTGGSVSTLTIQRTQQEDSAVYLCASAGQLQNTEAFFGQGTRLTVV.

The rearrangement uses TRBV6-1 and TRBJ1-1; D is unclear. The CDR3 covers 12 residues. Germline CDR1 and CDR2: MNHNS and SASEGT. The germline V and J ends were trimmed by 2 bases and 5 bases, with 6 bases remaining between them. The DNA of the CDR3 is TGTGCCAGCAGTGAAAGGCAGACTGAAGCTTTCTTT. Its protein product is CASSERQTEAFF.

The chain couples TRBV30 to TRBJ2-7; 10 bases agree with TRBD2. V lost 1 base and J lost 4; bases outside the gene matches: 4. The germline gives CDR1 GTSNPN, CDR2 SVGIG (reference sequence). The CDR3 contains 14 residues. DNA for the CDR3: TGTGCCTGGAGTGGAACTAGCGGGGTTTACGAGCAGTACTTC. This encodes CAWSGTSGVYEQYF.

This chain joins TRBV2 and TRBJ2-5; tentatively, D is TRBD2 (5 bases). Trimming stripped 4 bases from V and 5 bases from J, with 8 bases between. There are 12 residues in the CDR3. Germline loops: CDR1 SNHLY, CDR2 FYNNEI. The CDR3 region is CASSGGPETQYF. In DNA, the CDR3 is TGTGCCAGCAGTGGAGGGCCTGAGACCCAGTACTTC.

This sequence joins TRBV5-1 and TRBJ1-4, with D possibly being TRBD1 (6 bases). The CDR3 totals 14 residues. CDR1 and CDR2 (germline): SGHRS, YFSETQ. Trimming pared 2 bases from V and 3 bases from J, leaving 8 bases between. CDR3 in amino acids: CASSLTGSNEKLFF. CDR3 coding DNA: TGCGCCAGCAGCTTAACAGGGTCTAATGAAAAACTGTTTTTT.

This chain joins TRBV19 and TRBJ2-2; TRBD1 aligns across 8 bases. Germline V CDR1 and CDR2: LNHDA, SQIVND (reference sequence). This CDR3 has 14 residues. Losses at the gene ends were 6 bases for V and 7 bases for J; bases not matched to a gene: 7. CDR3 in amino acids: CASSIQGASGELFF. The CDR3 coding sequence is TGTGCCAGTAGCATCCAGGGGGCAAGCGGGGAGCTGTTTTTT.

V gene TRBV18 combines with J gene TRBJ1-4, with D maybe TRBD1 (5 bases). V was pared by 6 bases and J by 8 bases, with 19 bases between. The CDR3 has 15 residues. Germline assignment: CDR1 KGHSH and CDR2 LQKENI. The CDR3 spells CASSPYGWGGEKLFF. Written as DNA, the CDR3 is TGTGCCAGCTCTCCCTATGGCTGGGGGGGAGAAAAACTGTTTTTT.

V gene TRBV11-1 combines with J gene TRBJ2-5; D is ambiguous. Trimming shortened V by 1 base and J by 4 bases, and 10 bases separated the two germline ends. The germline CDR1 and CDR2 sequences are SGHAT and FQDESV (reference sequence). The CDR3 runs to 14 residues. This CDR3 reads CASSLVGRPETQYF. Written as DNA, the CDR3 is TGTGCCAGCAGCTTAGTTGGCAGGCCAGAGACCCAGTACTTC. Variable domain in full (rest from reference TRBV11-1 and TRBJ2-5): EAEVAQSPRYKITEKSQAVAFWCDPISGHATLYWYRQILGQGPELLVQFQDESVVDDSQLPKDRFSAERLKGVDSTLKIQPAELGDSAMYLCASSLVGRPETQYFGPGTRLLVL.

This clone was seen once. The chain couples TRBV7-3 to TRBJ2-1; TRBD1 matches 10 bases. Germline trimming cut 0 bases from V and 10 bases from J; bases unmatched to any gene: 6. Germline V lookup: CDR1 SGHTA, CDR2 FQGTGA. The CDR3 has 15 residues. CDR3 amino acids: CASSLTGDRGKEQFF. The CDR3 DNA sequence: TGTGCCAGCAGCTTAACGGGGGACAGGGGAAAGGAGCAGTTCTTC.

The chain links TRBV5-6 to TRBJ1-2, with a tentative D call TRBD1 (6 bases). From germline, CDR1 is SGHDT and CDR2 YYEEEE. V shed 0 bases and J shed 5 bases, with 11 bases lying between them. This CDR3 region has 14 residues. DNA for the CDR3: TGTGCCAGCAGCTTGGTTCGACAGGAATATGGCTACACCTTC. Its protein is CASSLVRQEYGYTF.

J is TRBJ2-5 and V is TRBV19; D possibly corresponds to TRBD2 (6 bases). V lost 1 base and J lost 5, with 20 bases in between. Per the germline V gene, CDR1 is LNHDA and CDR2 is SQIVND (reference sequence). The CDR3 loop spans 17 amino acids. CDR3 sequence (DNA): TGTGCCAGTAGTATAGGTGCCGGTGACCACCGGGGGGAGACCCAGTACTTC. Its translation: CASSIGAGDHRGETQYF.

The chain carries TRBV6-1 and TRBJ2-3; TRBD1 agrees at 9 bases. The germline CDR1 and CDR2 sequences are MNHNS and SASEGT. The CDR3 is made up of 15 amino acids. V was pared by 6 bases and J by 6 bases, with 10 bases of the junction left unmatched. CDR3 coding DNA: TGTGCCAGCAGGAGCGGGACAGGGCATCTGGATACGCAGTATTTT. Its protein product is CASRSGTGHLDTQYF.

This sequence joins TRBV19 and TRBJ1-2; D is ambiguous. Germline CDR1 reads LNHDA; CDR2 reads SQIVND (reference sequence). The length of the CDR3 is 15 residues. The V end lost 0 bases, the J end lost 3 bases, and 11 bases lay between the germline ends. CDR3 DNA sequence: TGTGCCAGTAGTATAGAACGACCTACGGACTATGGCTACACCTTC. Its translation is CASSIERPTDYGYTF.

The rearrangement joins TRBV5-1 to TRBJ1-2; TRBD1 agrees at 8 bases. The ends lost 4 bases at V and 4 bases at J; junction bases unmatched: 9. CDR1 and CDR2 (germline): SGHRS, YFSETQ. CDR3 length: 15 residues. As DNA, the CDR3 is TGCGCCAGCAGCCTAAACAGGGGGAGTAGCTATGGCTACACCTTC. It codes for CASSLNRGSSYGYTF.

V and J are TRBV7-9 and TRBJ2-1; 7 bases map to TRBD1. The trim removed 4 bases at V and 4 bases at J, leaving 10 bases unmatched. In germline, CDR1 is SEHNR, CDR2 FQNEAQ (reference sequence). The CDR3 extends over 16 amino acids. In DNA, the CDR3 is TGTGCCAGCAGCTCCTGGACAGGAGTCCAATACAATGAGCAGTTCTTC. Translation gives CASSSWTGVQYNEQFF.

CDR3 region: CASSITGAPGYGYTF. In nucleotides, the CDR3 is TGTGCCAGTAGTATTACAGGGGCCCCCGGCTATGGCTACACCTTC. This chain joins TRBV19 and TRBJ1-2, with 7 bases fitting TRBD1. In germline, CDR1 is LNHDA, CDR2 SQIVND (reference sequence). CDR3 size: 15 residues. With V trimmed by 3 bases and J by 4 bases, 8 bases remained unmatched.

The V gene is TRBV5-6, the J gene TRBJ1-2, with 7 bases aligning to TRBD1. The V and J ends lost 1 base and 7 bases, in that order; junction bases with no gene match: 4. Germline CDR1 and CDR2: SGHDT and YYEEEE. The CDR3 runs to 13 residues. The DNA of the CDR3 is TGTGCCAGCAGCTTGCCTGACAGGGTTGGCTACACCTTC. Residues: CASSLPDRVGYTF.

This chain connects TRBV28 to TRBJ1-1; D call uncertain. The germline V and J ends were trimmed by 2 bases and 9 bases, with 10 bases remaining between them. The CDR3 length is 12 residues. CDR1 and CDR2 from the germline V gene are MDHEN and SYDVKM. This chain's CDR3 is CASSLPFVQAFF. As DNA, the CDR3 is TGTGCCAGCAGTTTACCGTTTGTCCAAGCTTTCTTT. The complete variable domain, with remaining parts taken from reference TRBV28 and TRBJ1-1, reads DVKVTQSSRYLVKRTGEKVFLECVQDMDHENMFWYRQDPGLGLRLIYFSYDVKMKEKGDIPEGYSVSREKKERFSLILESASTNQTSMYLCASSLPFVQAFFGQGTRLTVV.